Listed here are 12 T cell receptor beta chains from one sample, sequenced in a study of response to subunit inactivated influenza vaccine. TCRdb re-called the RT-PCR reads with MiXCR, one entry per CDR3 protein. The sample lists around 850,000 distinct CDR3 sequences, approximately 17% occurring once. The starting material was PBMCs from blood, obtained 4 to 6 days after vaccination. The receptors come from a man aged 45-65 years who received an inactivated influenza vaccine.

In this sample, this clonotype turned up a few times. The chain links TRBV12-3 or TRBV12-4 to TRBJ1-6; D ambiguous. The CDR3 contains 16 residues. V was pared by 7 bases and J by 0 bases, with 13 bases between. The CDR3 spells CASNGGSSSYNSPLHF. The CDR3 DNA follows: TGTGCCAGCAATGGAGGGTCCAGCTCCTATAATTCACCCCTCCACTTT.

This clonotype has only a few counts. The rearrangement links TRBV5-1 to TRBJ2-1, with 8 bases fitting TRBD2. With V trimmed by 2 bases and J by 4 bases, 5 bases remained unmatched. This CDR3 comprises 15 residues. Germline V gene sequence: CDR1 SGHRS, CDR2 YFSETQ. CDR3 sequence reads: CASSFSLADYNEQFF. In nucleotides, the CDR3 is TGCGCCAGCAGCTTTTCACTAGCGGATTACAATGAGCAGTTCTTC.

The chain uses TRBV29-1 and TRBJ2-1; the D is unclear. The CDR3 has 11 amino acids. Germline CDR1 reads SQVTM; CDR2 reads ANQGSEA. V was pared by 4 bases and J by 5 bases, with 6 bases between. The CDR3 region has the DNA TGCAGCGTTGCAGGCCACAATGAGCAGTTCTTC. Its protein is CSVAGHNEQFF.

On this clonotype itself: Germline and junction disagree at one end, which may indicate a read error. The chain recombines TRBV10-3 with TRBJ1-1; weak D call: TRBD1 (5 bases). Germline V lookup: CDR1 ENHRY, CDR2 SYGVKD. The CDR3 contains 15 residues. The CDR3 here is CAISERRVSGTEGFF. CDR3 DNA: TGTGCCATCAGTGAGCGGCGGGTTTCAGGGACTGAAGGTTTCTTT.

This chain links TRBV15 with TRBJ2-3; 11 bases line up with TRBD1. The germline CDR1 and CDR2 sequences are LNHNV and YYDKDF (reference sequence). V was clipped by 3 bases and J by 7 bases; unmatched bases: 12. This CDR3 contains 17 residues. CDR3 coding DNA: TGTGCCACCAGCAGGGTTCCTGGACAGGGGGCAGGGTATACGCAGTATTTT. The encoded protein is CATSRVPGQGAGYTQYF.

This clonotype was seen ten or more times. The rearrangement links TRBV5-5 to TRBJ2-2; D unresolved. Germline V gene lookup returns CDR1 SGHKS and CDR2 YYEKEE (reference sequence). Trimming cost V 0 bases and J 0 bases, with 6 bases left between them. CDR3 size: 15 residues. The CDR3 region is CASSLETPNTGELFF. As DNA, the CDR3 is TGTGCCAGCAGCTTGGAAACACCGAACACCGGGGAGCTGTTTTTT.

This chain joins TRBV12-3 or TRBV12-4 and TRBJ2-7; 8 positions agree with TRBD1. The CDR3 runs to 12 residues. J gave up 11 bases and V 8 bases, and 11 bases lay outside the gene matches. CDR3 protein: CASEGDGQGKYF. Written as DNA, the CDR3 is TGTGCCAGCGAAGGCGACGGACAGGGAAAGTACTTC.

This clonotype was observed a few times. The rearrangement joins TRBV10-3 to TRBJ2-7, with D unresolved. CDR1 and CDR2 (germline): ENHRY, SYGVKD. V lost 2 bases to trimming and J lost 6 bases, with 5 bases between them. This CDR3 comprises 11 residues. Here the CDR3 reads CAISEPPEQYF. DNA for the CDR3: TGTGCCATCAGTGAGCCCCCCGAGCAGTACTTC.

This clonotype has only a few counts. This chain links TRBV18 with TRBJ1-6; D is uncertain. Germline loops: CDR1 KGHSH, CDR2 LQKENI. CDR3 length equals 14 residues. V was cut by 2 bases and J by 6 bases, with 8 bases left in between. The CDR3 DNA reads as TGTGCCAGCTCACCAGGGCCGGTTAATTCACCCCTCCACTTT. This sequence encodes CASSPGPVNSPLHF.

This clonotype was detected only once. The CDR3 here is CATSGAGGDIQYF. CDR3 bases: TGTGCCACCAGTGGGGCAGGGGGGGACATTCAGTACTTC. This chain uses TRBV24-1 with TRBJ2-4, with D perhaps matching TRBD1 or TRBD2 (7 bases each). This CDR3 is 13 amino acids long. V lost 5 bases, J lost 8 bases, and 12 bases lay in between. Per the germline V gene, CDR1 is KGHDR and CDR2 is SFDVKD.

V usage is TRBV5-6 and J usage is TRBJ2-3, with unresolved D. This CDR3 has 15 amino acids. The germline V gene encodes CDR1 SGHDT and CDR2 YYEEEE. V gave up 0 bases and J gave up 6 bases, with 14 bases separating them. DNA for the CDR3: TGTGCCAGCAGCTTGGGTGTTCGTCTACGGGATACGCAGTATTTT. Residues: CASSLGVRLRDTQYF.

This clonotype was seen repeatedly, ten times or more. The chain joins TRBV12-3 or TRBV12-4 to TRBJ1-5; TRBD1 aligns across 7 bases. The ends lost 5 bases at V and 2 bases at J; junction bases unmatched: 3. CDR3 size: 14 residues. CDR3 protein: CASSRQGGNQPQHF. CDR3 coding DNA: TGTGCCAGCAGTAGACAGGGTGGCAATCAGCCCCAGCATTTT.